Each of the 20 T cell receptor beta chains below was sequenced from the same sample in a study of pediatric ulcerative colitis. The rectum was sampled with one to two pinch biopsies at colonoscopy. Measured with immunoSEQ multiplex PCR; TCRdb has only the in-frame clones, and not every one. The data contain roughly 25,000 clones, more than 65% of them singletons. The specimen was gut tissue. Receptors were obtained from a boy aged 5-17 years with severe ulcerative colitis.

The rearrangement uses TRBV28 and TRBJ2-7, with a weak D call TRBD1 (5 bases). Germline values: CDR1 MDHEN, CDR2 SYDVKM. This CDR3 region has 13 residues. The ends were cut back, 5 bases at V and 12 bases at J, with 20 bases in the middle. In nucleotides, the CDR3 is TGTGCCAGCAGTCCCTGGGCAGGGCCCTCCTTGTACTTC. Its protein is CASSPWAGPSLYF.

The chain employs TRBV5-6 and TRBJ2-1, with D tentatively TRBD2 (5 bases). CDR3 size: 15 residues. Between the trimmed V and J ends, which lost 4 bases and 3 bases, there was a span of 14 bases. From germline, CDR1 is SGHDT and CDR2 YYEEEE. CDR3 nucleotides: TGTGCCAGCAGCGGCGTCGAGGGCATCTACAATGAGCAGTTCTTC. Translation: CASSGVEGIYNEQFF.

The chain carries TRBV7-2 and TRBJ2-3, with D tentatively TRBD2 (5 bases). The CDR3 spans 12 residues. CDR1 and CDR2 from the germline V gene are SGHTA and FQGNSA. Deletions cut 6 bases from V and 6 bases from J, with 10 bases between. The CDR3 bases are TGTGCCAGCAGTCTTTGGAGGGATACGCAGTATTTT. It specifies CASSLWRDTQYF.

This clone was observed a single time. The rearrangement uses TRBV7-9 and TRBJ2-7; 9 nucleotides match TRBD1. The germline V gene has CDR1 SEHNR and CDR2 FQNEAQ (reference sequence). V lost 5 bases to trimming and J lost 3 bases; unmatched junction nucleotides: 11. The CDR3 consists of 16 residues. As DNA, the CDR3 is TGTGCCAGCAGCCCTCTATCCGGGACAGGGATCTACGAGCAGTACTTC. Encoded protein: CASSPLSGTGIYEQYF.

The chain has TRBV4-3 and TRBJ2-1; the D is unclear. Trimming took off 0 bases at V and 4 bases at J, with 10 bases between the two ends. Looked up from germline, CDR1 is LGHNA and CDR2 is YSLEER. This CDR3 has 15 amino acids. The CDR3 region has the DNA TGCGCCAGCAGCCAAGATCCCAGCAGGTACAATGAGCAGTTCTTC. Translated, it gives CASSQDPSRYNEQFF.

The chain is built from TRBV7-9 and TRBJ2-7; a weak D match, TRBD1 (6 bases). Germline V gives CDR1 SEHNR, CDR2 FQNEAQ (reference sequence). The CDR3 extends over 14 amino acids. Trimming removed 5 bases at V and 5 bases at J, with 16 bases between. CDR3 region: CASSPGQGNHEQYF. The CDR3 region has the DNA TGTGCCAGCAGCCCGGGTCAGGGGAACCACGAGCAGTACTTC.

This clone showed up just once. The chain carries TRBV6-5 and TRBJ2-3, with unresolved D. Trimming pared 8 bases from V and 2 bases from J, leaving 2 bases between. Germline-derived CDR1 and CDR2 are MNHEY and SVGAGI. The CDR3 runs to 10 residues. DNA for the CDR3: TGTGCCAGCCCCACAGATACGCAGTATTTT. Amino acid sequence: CASPTDTQYF.

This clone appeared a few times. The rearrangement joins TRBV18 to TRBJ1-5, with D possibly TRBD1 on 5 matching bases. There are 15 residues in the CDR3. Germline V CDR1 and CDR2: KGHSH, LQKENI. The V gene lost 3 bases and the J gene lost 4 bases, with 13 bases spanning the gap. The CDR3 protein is CASSPPRQKNQPQHF. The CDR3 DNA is TGTGCCAGCTCACCTCCAAGACAGAAGAATCAGCCCCAGCATTTT. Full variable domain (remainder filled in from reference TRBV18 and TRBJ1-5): NAGVMQNPRHLVRRRGQEARLRCSPMKGHSHVYWYRQLPEEGLKFMVYLQKENIIDESGMPKERFSAEFPKEGPSILRIQQVVRGDSAAYFCASSPPRQKNQPQHFGDGTRLSIL.

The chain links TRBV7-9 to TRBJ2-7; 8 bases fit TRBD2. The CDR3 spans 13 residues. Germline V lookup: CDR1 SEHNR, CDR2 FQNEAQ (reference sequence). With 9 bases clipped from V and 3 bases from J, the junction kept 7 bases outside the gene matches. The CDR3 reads CASREGLSYEQYF. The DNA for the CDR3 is TGTGCCAGTCGGGAGGGACTCAGCTACGAGCAGTACTTC.

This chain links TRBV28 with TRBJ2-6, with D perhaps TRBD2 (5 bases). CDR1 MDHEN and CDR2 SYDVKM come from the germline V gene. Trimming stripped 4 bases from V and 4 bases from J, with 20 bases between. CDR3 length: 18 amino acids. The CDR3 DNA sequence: TGTGCCAGCAGTTCTTCCCCCGGGATGGCTGAGGGGGCCAACGTCCTGACTTTC. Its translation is CASSSSPGMAEGANVLTF.

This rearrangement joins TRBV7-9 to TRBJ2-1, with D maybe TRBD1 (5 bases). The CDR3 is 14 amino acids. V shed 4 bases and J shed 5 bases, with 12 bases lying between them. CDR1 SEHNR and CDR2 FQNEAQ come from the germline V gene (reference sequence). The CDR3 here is CASSSGALNNEQFF. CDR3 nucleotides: TGTGCCAGCAGCTCTGGGGCGCTAAACAATGAGCAGTTCTTC.

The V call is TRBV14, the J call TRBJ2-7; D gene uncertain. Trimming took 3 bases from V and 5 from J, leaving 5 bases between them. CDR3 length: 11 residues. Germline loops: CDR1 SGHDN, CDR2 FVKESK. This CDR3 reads CASSHYDEQYF. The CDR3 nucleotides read TGTGCCAGCAGCCATTACGACGAGCAGTACTTC. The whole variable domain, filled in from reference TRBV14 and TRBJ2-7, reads EAGVTQFPSHSVIEKGQTVTLRCDPISGHDNLYWYRRVMGKEIKFLLHFVKESKQDESGMPNNRFLAERTGGTYSTLKVQPAELEDSGVYFCASSHYDEQYFGPGTRLTVT.

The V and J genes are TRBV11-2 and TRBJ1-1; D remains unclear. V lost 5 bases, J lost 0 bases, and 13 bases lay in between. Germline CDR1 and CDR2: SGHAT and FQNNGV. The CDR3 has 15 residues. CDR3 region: CASSRDPPLNTEAFF. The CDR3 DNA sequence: TGTGCCAGCAGCCGAGACCCACCGTTGAACACTGAAGCTTTCTTT.

The DNA of the CDR3 is TGCAGCGTGGGACAGCTTAATCAGCCCCAGCATTTT. As protein: CSVGQLNQPQHF. The rearrangement joins TRBV29-1 to TRBJ1-5; 7 positions agree with TRBD1. The germline CDR1 and CDR2 sequences are SQVTM and ANQGSEA. V was pared by 6 bases and J by 4 bases, with 3 bases of the junction left unmatched. The CDR3 spans 12 residues.

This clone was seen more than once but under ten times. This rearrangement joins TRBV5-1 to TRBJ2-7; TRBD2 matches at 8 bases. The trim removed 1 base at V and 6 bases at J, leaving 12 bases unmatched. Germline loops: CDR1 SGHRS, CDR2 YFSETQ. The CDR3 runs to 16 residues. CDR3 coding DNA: TGCGCCAGCAGCTTGACCCCACGGGGGGGTATTGGCGAGCAGTACTTC. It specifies CASSLTPRGGIGEQYF.

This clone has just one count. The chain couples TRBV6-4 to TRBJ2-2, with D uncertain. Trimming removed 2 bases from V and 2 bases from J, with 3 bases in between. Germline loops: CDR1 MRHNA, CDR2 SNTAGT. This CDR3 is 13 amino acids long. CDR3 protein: CASSDKNTGELFF. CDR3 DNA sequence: TGTGCCAGCAGTGACAAAAACACCGGGGAGCTGTTTTTT.

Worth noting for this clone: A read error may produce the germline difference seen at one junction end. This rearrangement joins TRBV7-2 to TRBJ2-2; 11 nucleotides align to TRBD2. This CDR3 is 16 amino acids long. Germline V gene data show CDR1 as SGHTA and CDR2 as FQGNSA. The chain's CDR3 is CASSLAGGTNTGELFF. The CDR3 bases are TGTGCCAGCAGCCTAGCGGGGGGAACTAACACCGGGGAGCTGTTTTTT.

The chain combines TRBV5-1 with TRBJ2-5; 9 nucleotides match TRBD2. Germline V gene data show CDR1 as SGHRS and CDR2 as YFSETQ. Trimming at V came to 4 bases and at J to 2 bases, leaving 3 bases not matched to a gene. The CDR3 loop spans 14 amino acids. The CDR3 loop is CASSTGLAQETQYF. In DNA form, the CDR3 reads TGCGCCAGCAGCACGGGACTAGCACAAGAGACCCAGTACTTC.

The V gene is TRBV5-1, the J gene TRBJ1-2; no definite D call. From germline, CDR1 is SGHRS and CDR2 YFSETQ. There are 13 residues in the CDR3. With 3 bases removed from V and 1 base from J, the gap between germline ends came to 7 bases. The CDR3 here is CASSYPGNYGYTF. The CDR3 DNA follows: TGCGCCAGCAGCTATCCAGGTAACTATGGCTACACCTTC.

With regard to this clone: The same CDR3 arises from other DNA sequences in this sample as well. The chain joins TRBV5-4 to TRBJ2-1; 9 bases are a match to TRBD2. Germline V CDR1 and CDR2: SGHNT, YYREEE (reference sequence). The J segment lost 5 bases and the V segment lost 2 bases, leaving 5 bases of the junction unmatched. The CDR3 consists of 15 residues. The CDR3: CASSFSLAGHNEQFF. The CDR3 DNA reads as TGTGCCAGCAGCTTTAGTCTAGCGGGGCACAATGAGCAGTTCTTC.